The next 31 T cell receptor beta chains were all read from a single sample in a study of blood T cell repertoires in COVID-19. The assay was immunoSEQ multiplex PCR, and TCRdb's table has in-frame clones only and misses some. Altogether about 200,000 clones are present, around 79% being singletons, with the ten largest covering 5.5% to 7%. Material for sequencing was peripheral blood. The receptor set was obtained from a middle-aged woman with COVID-19, enrolled during active disease.

The rearrangement joins TRBV5-5 to TRBJ1-5; TRBD1 matches at 9 bases. The junction had 8 bases not matched to a gene; V was cut back by 4 bases and J by 0 bases. CDR3 size: 17 residues. Germline V gene sequence: CDR1 SGHKS, CDR2 YYEKEE (reference sequence). The CDR3 coding sequence is TGTGCCAGCAGCGGAGGGACAGGGTCTTATAGCAATCAGCCCCAGCATTTT. Amino acid sequence: CASSGGTGSYSNQPQHF.

The chain carries TRBV6-8 and TRBJ2-1; 10 positions agree with TRBD2. The J segment lost 8 bases and the V segment lost 2 bases, leaving 6 bases of the junction unmatched. Germline V gene data show CDR1 as MNHGY and CDR2 as SAAAGT. The CDR3 totals 15 residues. The CDR3, as DNA: TGTGCCAGCAGTTACACTAGCGGGAAGAACGATGAGCAGTTCTTC. Amino acid sequence: CASSYTSGKNDEQFF.

J is TRBJ2-3 and V is TRBV11-2; no reliable D call. The CDR3 runs 15 residues. Germline values: CDR1 SGHAT, CDR2 FQNNGV. V was pared by 3 bases and J by 3 bases, with 13 bases between. CDR3 region: CASSLLAGKTDTQYF. CDR3 sequence (DNA): TGTGCCAGCAGCTTGCTGGCAGGCAAGACAGATACGCAGTATTTT.

The CDR3 DNA follows: TGTGCCAGCAGGCCGGCTAGCGGGAGTGTTGTTGAGCAGTTCTTC. It yields the protein CASRPASGSVVEQFF. The chain joins TRBV7-2 to TRBJ2-1; 10 positions match TRBD2. The CDR3 has 15 amino acids. V lost 6 bases, J lost 9 bases, and 11 bases stayed unmatched. From germline, CDR1 is SGHTA and CDR2 FQGNSA.

This clone was observed a single time. This sequence joins TRBV4-1 and TRBJ1-5, with 7 bases matching TRBD1. The CDR3 is 19 residues long. With 0 bases clipped from V and 7 bases from J, the junction kept 18 bases outside the gene matches. Germline lookup yields CDR1 MGHRA and CDR2 YSYEKL. DNA for the CDR3: TGCGCCAGCAGCCAAGAAGGAACCGGGACAGCAAGTTTCGGGCAGCCCCAGCATTTT. This sequence encodes CASSQEGTGTASFGQPQHF.

V is TRBV6-1 and J is TRBJ1-3, with D hard to call. The CDR3 has 15 amino acids. The V end was cut by 3 bases, the J end by 4 bases, with 13 bases between. The germline gives CDR1 MNHNS, CDR2 SASEGT. For the CDR3, the DNA is TGTGCCAGCAGTGACCCCCTGAGGCAGGGAAACACCATATATTTT. As protein: CASSDPLRQGNTIYF.

The genes are TRBV2 and TRBJ2-1, with D possibly TRBD1 on 6 matching bases. V was cut by 8 bases and J by 2 bases, with 10 bases left in between. The CDR3 is 13 residues long. Per the germline V gene, CDR1 is SNHLY and CDR2 is FYNNEI. The CDR3 here is CASGGQPYNEQFF. In DNA, the CDR3 is TGTGCCAGCGGCGGACAGCCCTACAATGAGCAGTTCTTC.

V and J are TRBV19 and TRBJ2-7; TRBD2 agrees at 8 bases. Germline V CDR1 and CDR2: LNHDA, SQIVND (reference sequence). The CDR3 consists of 15 residues. V trimming: 1 base; J trimming: 0 bases; junction bases outside the gene matches: 2. Here the CDR3 DNA reads TGTGCCAGTAGTATAGGCGGGACTAGCTCCTACGAGCAGTACTTC. It encodes CASSIGGTSSYEQYF. Supplemented by reference TRBV19 and TRBJ2-7, the full variable domain reads DGGITQSPKYLFRKEGQNVTLSCEQNLNHDAMYWYRQDPGQGLRLIYYSQIVNDFQKGDIAEGYSVSREKKESFPLTVTSAQKNPTAFYLCASSIGGTSSYEQYFGPGTRLTVT.

This clone has only a few counts. V is TRBV5-1 and J is TRBJ1-1; 8 nucleotides align to TRBD1. CDR3 size: 14 residues. CDR1 and CDR2 (germline): SGHRS, YFSETQ. The ends lost 0 bases at V and 5 bases at J; junction bases unmatched: 3. The CDR3 DNA reads TGCGCCAGCAGCTTGGCGACAGGGGTTACTGAAGCTTTCTTT. Amino acids: CASSLATGVTEAFF.

This clone was seen more than once but under ten times. V gene TRBV6-1 combines with J gene TRBJ2-1; 7 bases agree with TRBD1. The CDR3 runs to 15 residues. J gave up 0 bases and V 2 bases, and 1 base lay outside the gene matches. The germline V gene has CDR1 MNHNS and CDR2 SASEGT. The CDR3 protein is CASSEPGGSYNEQFF. As DNA, the CDR3 is TGTGCCAGCAGTGAACCAGGGGGCTCCTACAATGAGCAGTTCTTC.

This chain joins TRBV28 and TRBJ2-2, with D maybe TRBD1 (6 bases). The CDR3 has 16 residues. CDR1 is MDHEN and CDR2 is SYDVKM in the germline V gene. Trimming removed 6 bases from V and 1 base from J, with 15 bases in between. CDR3 sequence reads: CASSPISRGNTGELFF. The CDR3 DNA reads TGTGCCAGCAGCCCAATATCCAGGGGGAACACCGGGGAGCTGTTTTTT.

J is TRBJ1-4 and V is TRBV11-2; possibly TRBD1 for D (6 bases). With 6 bases removed from V and 7 bases from J, the gap between germline ends came to 15 bases. Germline values: CDR1 SGHAT, CDR2 FQNNGV. This CDR3 region has 14 residues. Here the CDR3 reads CASRRGGLGEKLFF. The CDR3 DNA reads as TGTGCCAGCAGGAGGGGGGGGCTCGGTGAAAAACTGTTTTTT.

J is TRBJ2-7 and V is TRBV5-1; D is unclear. Germline V gives CDR1 SGHRS, CDR2 YFSETQ. With 0 bases removed from V and 3 bases from J, the gap between germline ends came to 7 bases. The CDR3 loop spans 13 amino acids. CDR3 sequence reads: CASSLAQFYEQYF. In DNA form, the CDR3 reads TGCGCCAGCAGCTTGGCACAATTCTACGAGCAGTACTTC. The variable domain in full, with the rest retrieved from reference TRBV5-1 and TRBJ2-7, is KAGVTQTPRYLIKTRGQQVTLSCSPISGHRSVSWYQQTPGQGLQFLFEYFSETQRNKGNFPGRFSGRQFSNSRSEMNVSTLELGDSALYLCASSLAQFYEQYFGPGTRLTVT.

The chain combines TRBV7-2 with TRBJ2-5, with 7 positions matching TRBD1. This CDR3 is built from 16 residues. Unmatched junction bases numbered 13, after V lost 5 bases and J lost 4 bases. In germline, CDR1 is SGHTA, CDR2 FQGNSA. The CDR3 bases are TGTGCCAGCAGCGACTGGGGACAGCGGATGGGAGAGACCCAGTACTTC. Amino acid sequence: CASSDWGQRMGETQYF.

This clone was observed a few times. The J gene is TRBJ1-5, the V gene TRBV15; 7 nucleotides agree with TRBD1. Germline CDR1 reads LNHNV; CDR2 reads YYDKDF (reference sequence). Trimming at V came to 3 bases and at J to 2 bases, leaving 10 bases not matched to a gene. This CDR3 is built from 17 residues. The CDR3 is CATSRVPTGRRNQPQHF. In DNA, the CDR3 is TGTGCCACCAGCAGGGTCCCGACAGGGCGGCGCAATCAGCCCCAGCATTTT.

The V call is TRBV18, the J call TRBJ2-5, with 7 bases identical to TRBD1. Trimming took 2 bases from V and 3 from J; bases not matched to a gene: 3. CDR1 and CDR2 from the germline V gene are KGHSH and LQKENI. The CDR3 sequence is 14 residues long. CDR3 sequence: CASSPLGGKETQYF. The CDR3 region has the DNA TGTGCCAGCTCACCATTAGGGGGCAAAGAGACCCAGTACTTC.

This chain connects TRBV7-6 to TRBJ1-1; a weak D match, TRBD1 (6 bases). This CDR3 spans 16 amino acids. The ends were cut back, 1 base at V and 0 bases at J, with 12 bases in the middle. CDR1 and CDR2 (germline): SGHVS, FNYEAQ. The CDR3 DNA reads TGTGCCAGCAGCTTAGACACCCCAGGGGTGAACACTGAAGCTTTCTTT. As protein: CASSLDTPGVNTEAFF.

The chain couples TRBV7-8 to TRBJ2-7; 7 nucleotides align to TRBD2. The CDR3 consists of 14 residues. Germline V gene lookup returns CDR1 SGHVS and CDR2 FQNEAQ. The V and J ends lost 4 bases and 7 bases, in that order; junction bases with no gene match: 10. The CDR3 is CASSYGGGLGEQYF. Written as DNA, the CDR3 is TGTGCCAGCAGCTATGGCGGGGGTCTTGGGGAGCAGTACTTC.

The V and J genes are TRBV24-1 and TRBJ2-5, with 7 nucleotides matching TRBD1. J was trimmed by 2 bases and V by 3 bases; bases with no gene match: 2. Germline CDR1 and CDR2: KGHDR and SFDVKD. The CDR3 totals 14 residues. The CDR3 nucleotides are TGTGCCACCAGTGATGGGACAGTACAAGAGACCCAGTACTTC. It is translated as CATSDGTVQETQYF.

The V call is TRBV15, the J call TRBJ2-2, with D tentatively TRBD2 (6 bases). The CDR3 sequence is 14 residues long. Trimming removed 6 bases from V and 1 base from J, with 9 bases in between. The germline CDR1 and CDR2 sequences are LNHNV and YYDKDF (reference sequence). In DNA form, the CDR3 reads TGTGCCACCAGTGGAGGGAGGAACACCGGGGAGCTGTTTTTT. Its translation: CATSGGRNTGELFF.

The chain uses TRBV5-1 and TRBJ2-4; D uncertain. CDR1 is SGHRS, CDR2 YFSETQ, per germline. The CDR3 is made up of 17 amino acids. Trimming took off 0 bases at V and 1 base at J, with 14 bases between the two ends. The CDR3, as DNA: TGCGCCAGCAGCTTGGACCCCCCGGAGTGGGCCAAAAACATTCAGTACTTC. It translates to CASSLDPPEWAKNIQYF.

CDR3 region: CASSLAGNGGYTF. The CDR3 coding sequence is TGTGCCAGCAGTTTAGCAGGGAATGGTGGCTACACCTTC. The rearrangement uses TRBV28 and TRBJ1-2, with D maybe TRBD1 (5 bases). From germline, CDR1 is MDHEN and CDR2 SYDVKM. This CDR3 is 13 amino acids long. V was trimmed by 2 bases and J by 7 bases, leaving 11 bases between them.

V usage is TRBV6-6 and J usage is TRBJ2-2; D not certain. The germline gives CDR1 MNHNY, CDR2 SVGAGI (reference sequence). V gave up 4 bases and J gave up 3 bases, with 6 bases separating them. The CDR3 runs 13 residues. The CDR3 coding sequence is TGTGCCAGCAGTTCAACATACACCGGGGAGCTGTTTTTT. Translation: CASSSTYTGELFF.

The chain combines TRBV3-1 (or the pseudogene TRBV3-2) with TRBJ2-7; weak D call: TRBD2 (6 bases). Germline V lookup: CDR1 LGHDT, CDR2 YNNKEL (reference sequence). The V end lost 4 bases, the J end lost 1 base, and 8 bases lay between the germline ends. This CDR3 comprises 13 residues. Written as DNA, the CDR3 is TGTGCCAGCAGCCCTGGGAGGTCCTACGAGCAGTACTTC. This codes for CASSPGRSYEQYF.

This clone was found once. This CDR3 is CSARDRGTYF. The DNA for the CDR3 is TGCAGTGCTAGAGACAGGGGGACGTACTTC. The J gene is TRBJ2-5, the V gene TRBV20-1; TRBD1 aligns across 7 bases. This CDR3 spans 10 amino acids. Germline CDR1 is DFQATT and CDR2 is SNEGSKA (reference sequence). The V gene end was trimmed by 0 bases and the J gene end by 13 bases; junction bases not matched to a gene: 2.

The rearrangement uses TRBV7-9 and TRBJ1-4; 8 bases map to TRBD1. This CDR3 is built from 15 residues. V trimming: 3 bases; J trimming: 9 bases; junction bases outside the gene matches: 9. Germline V gene data show CDR1 as SEHNR and CDR2 as FQNEAQ (reference sequence). CDR3 sequence: CASSFFSGQGQKLFF. The CDR3 nucleotides are TGTGCCAGCAGCTTTTTTTCCGGACAGGGTCAAAAACTGTTTTTT.

The table lists this clone with a few counts. The chain carries TRBV19 and TRBJ1-5, with D hard to call. Germline lookup yields CDR1 LNHDA and CDR2 SQIVND (reference sequence). Trimming took 3 bases from V and 0 from J, leaving 6 bases between them. The CDR3 has 14 residues. In nucleotides, the CDR3 is TGTGCCAGTAGTATTACAGATAGCAATCAGCCCCAGCATTTT. Protein sequence: CASSITDSNQPQHF.

This clone has a single count. V and J are TRBV11-2 and TRBJ1-1; D uncertain. The CDR3 runs to 15 residues. Germline-derived CDR1 and CDR2 are SGHAT and FQNNGV. The V and J ends lost 1 base and 6 bases respectively, with 15 bases between them. The DNA of the CDR3 is TGTGCCAGCAGCTTAGGCGTCCCCCTTCCCGCTGAAGCTTTCTTT. Protein product: CASSLGVPLPAEAFF.

V usage is TRBV10-2 and J usage is TRBJ2-7; a weak D match, TRBD1 (5 bases). The germline V and J ends were trimmed by 3 bases and 5 bases, with 17 bases remaining between them. Germline values: CDR1 WSHSY, CDR2 SAAADI. The CDR3 has 15 residues. CDR3 sequence (DNA): TGCGCCAGCAGTGACAGCCAGGGCGGACCGGACGAGCAGTACTTC. It specifies CASSDSQGGPDEQYF.

The chain carries TRBV3-1 (or the pseudogene TRBV3-2) and TRBJ2-7, with 10 bases identical to TRBD2. The CDR3 runs 14 residues. The germline V gene encodes CDR1 LGHDT and CDR2 YNNKEL (reference sequence). V was clipped by 4 bases and J by 4 bases; unmatched bases: 4. CDR3 sequence (DNA): TGTGCCAGCAGCCCACTAGCGGGGCGGTACGAGCAGTACTTC. Its translation is CASSPLAGRYEQYF.

The genes are TRBV7-2 and TRBJ1-1; tentatively, D is TRBD1 (5 bases). The CDR3 spans 12 residues. Germline V gives CDR1 SGHTA, CDR2 FQGNSA. V lost 5 bases to trimming and J lost 7 bases, with 11 bases between them. Written as DNA, the CDR3 is TGTGCCAGCAGCCATGGGGGGAATGAAGCTTTCTTT. Translated, it gives CASSHGGNEAFF.